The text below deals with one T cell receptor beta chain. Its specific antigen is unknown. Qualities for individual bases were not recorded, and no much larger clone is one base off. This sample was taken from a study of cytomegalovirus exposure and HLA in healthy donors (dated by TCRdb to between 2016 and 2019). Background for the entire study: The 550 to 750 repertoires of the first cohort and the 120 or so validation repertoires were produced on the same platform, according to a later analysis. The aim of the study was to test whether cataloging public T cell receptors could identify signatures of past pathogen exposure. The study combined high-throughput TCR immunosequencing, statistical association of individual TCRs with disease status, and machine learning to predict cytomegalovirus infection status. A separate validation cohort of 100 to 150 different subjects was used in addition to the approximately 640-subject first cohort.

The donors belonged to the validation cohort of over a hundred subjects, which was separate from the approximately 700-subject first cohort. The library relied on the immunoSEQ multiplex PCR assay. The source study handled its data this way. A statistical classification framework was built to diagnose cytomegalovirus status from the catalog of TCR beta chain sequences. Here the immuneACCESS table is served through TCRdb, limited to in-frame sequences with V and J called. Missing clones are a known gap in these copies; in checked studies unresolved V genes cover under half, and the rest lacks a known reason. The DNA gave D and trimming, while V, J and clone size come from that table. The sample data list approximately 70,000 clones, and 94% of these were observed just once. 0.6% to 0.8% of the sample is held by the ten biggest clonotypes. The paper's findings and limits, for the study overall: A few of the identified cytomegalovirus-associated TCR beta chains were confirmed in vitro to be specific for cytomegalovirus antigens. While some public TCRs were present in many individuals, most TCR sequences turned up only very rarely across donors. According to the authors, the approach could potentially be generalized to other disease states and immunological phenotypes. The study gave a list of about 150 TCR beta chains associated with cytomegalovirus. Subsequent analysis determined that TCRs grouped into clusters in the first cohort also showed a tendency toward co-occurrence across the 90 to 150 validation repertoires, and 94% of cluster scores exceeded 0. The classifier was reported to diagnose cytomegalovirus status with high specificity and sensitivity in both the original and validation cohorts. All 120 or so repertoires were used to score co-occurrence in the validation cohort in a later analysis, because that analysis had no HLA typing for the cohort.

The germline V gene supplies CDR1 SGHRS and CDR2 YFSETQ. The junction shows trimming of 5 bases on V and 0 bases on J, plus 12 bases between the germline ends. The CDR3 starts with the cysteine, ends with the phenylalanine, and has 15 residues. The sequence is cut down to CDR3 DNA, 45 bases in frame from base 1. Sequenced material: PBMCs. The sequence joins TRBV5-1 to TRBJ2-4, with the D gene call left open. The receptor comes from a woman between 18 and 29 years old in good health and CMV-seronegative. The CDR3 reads CASSRGTLAKNIQYF. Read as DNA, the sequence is TGCGCCAGCAGTAGAGGTACGCTAGCCAAAAACATTCAGTACTTC.